This T cell receptor beta chain came from a study of naive and memory T cell subsets. Study-wide results and limits: Over 95% of naive TCR sequences appeared only once after error correction, unlike memory subsets.

V gave up 5 bases and J gave up 0 bases; unmatched junction bases: 5. CDR3 length: 18 amino acids. The germline V gene encodes CDR1 SGHTA and CDR2 FQGTGA. The beta constant-region primer was an equimolar mix of two oligonucleotides covering TRBC1 and TRBC2. TCRdb ran MiXCR on the UMI-ligation and nested PCR reads and lists one entry per CDR3 protein. In the table there are approximately 140,000 distinct CDR3 sequences, approximately 15% of which are singletons. CD4 T cells were positively selected, then CD8 T cells from the CD4-negative fraction. Cells stained for CD3, CD4, CD8, CD45RA, CD27 and viability were sorted into four CD45RA/CD27 subsets. This clonotype was seen a few times. What it binds is unknown.

This sequence joins TRBV7-3 and TRBJ2-6; 12 bases are shared with TRBD2. The origin of this receptor is a human donor in good health. The sequencing input was naive CD4+ T cells from blood. Here the CDR3 DNA reads TGTGCCAGCAGCCCGGGACTAGCGGGTCCCTCTGGGGCCAACGTCCTGACTTTC. Translation: CASSPGLAGPSGANVLTF.